The 6 T cell receptor beta chains below come from one sample, sequenced in a study of blood T cell repertoires in COVID-19. Generated by immunoSEQ multiplex PCR, the TCRdb table keeps only in-frame clones and is missing some. The repertoire holds fewer than 250,000 clones, with about 80% as singletons. Specimen: peripheral blood. The receptor source for this set is a woman in her thirties or forties with active or convalescent COVID-19.

V and J are TRBV3-1 (or the pseudogene TRBV3-2) and TRBJ2-7, with 7 positions matching TRBD1. Germline assignment: CDR1 LGHDT and CDR2 YNNKEL (reference sequence). This CDR3 has 18 amino acids. Trimming took 4 bases from V and 3 from J; bases not matched to a gene: 18. CDR3 residues: CASSRDRPREYLYYEQYF. CDR3 coding DNA: TGTGCCAGCAGCCGGGACAGACCACGAGAATACCTTTACTACGAGCAGTACTTC.

The rearrangement links TRBV29-1 to TRBJ2-7, with 10 nucleotides matching TRBD1. J gave up 2 bases and V 4 bases, and 11 bases lay outside the gene matches. CDR3 length: 16 amino acids. Germline loops: CDR1 SQVTM, CDR2 ANQGSEA. The CDR3 region is CSVVVGTGVKAYEQYF. The CDR3, as DNA: TGCAGCGTTGTGGTGGGGACAGGGGTGAAAGCCTACGAGCAGTACTTC.

This clone was seen only a few times. The chain has TRBV12-3 or TRBV12-4 and TRBJ2-2; unclear D gene. Trimming took off 6 bases at V and 2 bases at J, with 4 bases between the two ends. This CDR3 has 12 residues. The CDR3 protein is CASSLNTGELFF. The CDR3 nucleotides read TGTGCCAGCAGCCTCAACACCGGGGAGCTGTTTTTT.

This chain joins TRBV6-5 and TRBJ1-2; TRBD1 is a possible D gene (5 bases). The CDR3 is 14 amino acids. Germline CDR1 and CDR2: MNHEY and SVGAGI. Trimming took off 2 bases at V and 5 bases at J, with 12 bases between the two ends. The CDR3: CASSYSPQGYGYTF. CDR3 sequence (DNA): TGTGCCAGCAGTTACAGTCCGCAGGGTTATGGCTACACCTTC.

The V gene is TRBV6-6, the J gene TRBJ2-3, with a weak D call TRBD1 (6 bases). Per germline, CDR1 MNHNY and CDR2 SVGAGI (reference sequence). The ends were cut back, 6 bases at V and 2 bases at J, with 9 bases in the middle. The CDR3 sequence is 13 residues long. In DNA form, the CDR3 reads TGTGCCAGCAGGACAGGTTCCACAGATACGCAGTATTTT. Its translation: CASRTGSTDTQYF.

The V call is TRBV9, the J call TRBJ2-1; 11 bases map to TRBD2. The germline gives CDR1 SGDLS, CDR2 YYNGEE. V lost 0 bases, J lost 4 bases, and 9 bases stayed unmatched. CDR3 size: 18 residues. In DNA form, the CDR3 reads TGTGCCAGCAGCGTAGCCCCCTCCGGGACTAGCGGTTACAATGAGCAGTTCTTC. Translated: CASSVAPSGTSGYNEQFF. The whole variable domain, filled in from reference TRBV9 and TRBJ2-1, reads DSGVTQTPKHLITATGQRVTLRCSPRSGDLSVYWYQQSLDQGLQFLIQYYNGEERAKGNILERFSAQQFPDLHSELNLSSLELGDSALYFCASSVAPSGTSGYNEQFFGPGTRLTVL.